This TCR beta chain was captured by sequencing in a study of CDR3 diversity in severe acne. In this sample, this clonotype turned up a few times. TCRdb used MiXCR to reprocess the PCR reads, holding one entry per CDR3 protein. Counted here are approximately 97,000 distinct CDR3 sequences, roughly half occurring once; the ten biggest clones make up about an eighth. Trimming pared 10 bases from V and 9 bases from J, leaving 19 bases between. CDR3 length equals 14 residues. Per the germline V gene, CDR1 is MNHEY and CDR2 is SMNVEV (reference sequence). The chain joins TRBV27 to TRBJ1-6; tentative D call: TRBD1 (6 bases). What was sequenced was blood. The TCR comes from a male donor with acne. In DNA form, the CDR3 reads TGTGCCACCGGTCCGGGGGGGCCCAGTTCACCCCTCCACTTT. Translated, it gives CATGPGGPSSPLHF.